The 19 T cell receptor beta chains reported below all come from one sample, sequenced in a study of spatial heterogeneity in lung cancer. TCRdb reprocessed the 5' RACE reads via MiXCR and lists one record per CDR3 protein. This repertoire shows 35,000 to 55,000 distinct CDR3 sequences, 6.5% to 8.5% found once; its top ten account for 43%. Indicated time point: sample taken at primary tumor resection. No cells were sorted before sequencing. The whole RNA sequenced was extracted from tumor, nontumor lung or frozen PBMC. The sequenced sample was PBMCs, obtained at surgery. The source is a female donor with early-stage non-small cell lung cancer.

This clonotype was detected many times. The chain has TRBV6-2 or TRBV6-3 and TRBJ2-3; a weak D match, TRBD2 (6 bases). Germline loops: CDR1 MNHEY, CDR2 SVGEGT. V lost 2 bases and J 2 bases, leaving 14 bases between the germline ends. There are 16 residues in the CDR3. The CDR3 loop reads CASSYGEVAFTDTQYF. In DNA form, the CDR3 reads TGTGCCAGCAGTTACGGGGAGGTAGCGTTCACAGATACGCAGTATTTT.

The chain has TRBV6-6 and TRBJ2-7; 8 nucleotides agree with TRBD1. Germline V gives CDR1 MNHNY, CDR2 SVGAGI (reference sequence). The CDR3 spans 14 residues. The V gene end was trimmed by 2 bases and the J gene end by 3 bases; junction bases not matched to a gene: 3. CDR3: CASSYPGQDYEQYF. Here the CDR3 DNA reads TGTGCCAGCAGTTACCCGGGACAGGACTACGAGCAGTACTTC.

This chain joins TRBV3-1 and TRBJ2-3, with TRBD2 matching over 13 bases. This CDR3 has 19 residues. Germline CDR1 is LGHDT and CDR2 is YNNKEL (reference sequence). The V and J ends lost 3 bases and 4 bases, in that order; junction bases with no gene match: 13. CDR3 nucleotides: TGTGCCAGCAGCCACGCTAGACTAGCGGGGGGTATTAGCCCAGATACGCAGTATTTT. Protein: CASSHARLAGGISPDTQYF.

This clonotype showed up just a few times. The chain links TRBV12-3 or TRBV12-4 to TRBJ1-1; D may be TRBD1 (5 bases). The CDR3 is 14 residues long. Trimming stripped 5 bases from V and 4 bases from J, with 14 bases between. The CDR3 protein is CASSVQGAGTEAFF. The DNA of the CDR3 is TGTGCCAGCAGTGTTCAGGGCGCGGGCACTGAAGCTTTCTTT.

Details on this clonotype: This sequence may be a read error, since a much larger clone differs from it by one base. The chain couples TRBV6-6 to TRBJ2-7; 12 positions match TRBD2. Trimming took 4 bases from V and 6 from J; bases not matched to a gene: 7. The V gene's germline CDR1 is MNHNY and CDR2 SVGAGI (reference sequence). The CDR3 totals 15 residues. The CDR3, as DNA: TGTGCCAGCAGTTCGTGGACTAGCGGGGAATGCGAGCAGTACTTC. The encoded protein is CASSSWTSGECEQYF.

The V and J genes are TRBV27 and TRBJ2-3; D is ambiguous. Trimming stripped 9 bases from V and 2 bases from J, with 12 bases between. Germline-derived CDR1 and CDR2 are MNHEY and SMNVEV (reference sequence). This CDR3 has 13 residues. The CDR3 protein is CASTDYYTDTQYF. The CDR3 DNA reads TGTGCCAGTACTGATTACTACACAGATACGCAGTATTTT.

The table lists this clonotype with many counts. V gene TRBV5-1 combines with J gene TRBJ2-3; possible D gene TRBD1, 5 bases. CDR3 length equals 14 residues. V lost 4 bases to trimming and J lost 3 bases, with 12 bases between them. Germline-derived CDR1 and CDR2 are SGHRS and YFSETQ. The CDR3 DNA follows: TGCGCCAGCAGCCTGCTTGACAGTACAGATACGCAGTATTTT. Encoded protein: CASSLLDSTDTQYF.

This clonotype has only a few counts. The chain links TRBV11-2 to TRBJ1-2; no clear D. The ends were cut back, 1 base at V and 3 bases at J, with 9 bases in the middle. From germline, CDR1 is SGHAT and CDR2 FQNNGV. CDR3 length equals 14 residues. CDR3 amino acids: CASSLAEGYYGYTF. DNA for the CDR3: TGTGCCAGCAGCTTAGCGGAGGGCTACTATGGCTACACCTTC.

This clonotype was counted only a few times. The gene calls are TRBV5-1 and TRBJ2-5; TRBD2 aligns across 8 bases. The CDR3 is made up of 17 amino acids. Germline loops: CDR1 SGHRS, CDR2 YFSETQ. Trimming cost V 0 bases and J 0 bases; bases outside gene matches: 7. The DNA for the CDR3 is TGCGCCAGCAGCTTGGGCAGCGGGGGCTCCAACCAAGAGACCCAGTACTTC. Protein sequence: CASSLGSGGSNQETQYF.

This clonotype was found many times. V usage is TRBV10-3 and J usage is TRBJ1-2; weak D call: TRBD1 (6 bases). Looked up from germline, CDR1 is ENHRY and CDR2 is SYGVKD. The CDR3 covers 16 residues. Between the trimmed V and J ends, which lost 6 bases and 4 bases, there was a span of 21 bases. CDR3 sequence: CAIRGGGPSVPYGYTF. The CDR3 nucleotides read TGTGCCATCAGGGGTGGGGGGCCCAGCGTCCCCTATGGCTACACCTTC.

The V and J genes are TRBV5-1 and TRBJ2-5; 8 nucleotides match TRBD2. This CDR3 is 13 amino acids long. The germline gives CDR1 SGHRS, CDR2 YFSETQ. The V and J ends lost 3 bases and 5 bases, in that order; junction bases with no gene match: 3. In DNA form, the CDR3 reads TGCGCCAGCAGCTGGGGACTAGAGGAGACCCAGTACTTC. This codes for CASSWGLEETQYF.

This chain links TRBV2 with TRBJ2-7, with a possible D match to TRBD1 (5 bases). The CDR3 runs 14 residues. Trimming took 5 bases from V and 1 from J, leaving 12 bases between them. CDR1 is SNHLY, CDR2 FYNNEI, per germline. The CDR3 DNA reads as TGTGCCAGCAGTACAGGTCCGGCATCCTACGAGCAGTACTTC. Translating gives CASSTGPASYEQYF.

This clonotype was observed at least ten times. The J gene is TRBJ2-1, the V gene TRBV19, with D perhaps matching TRBD1 or TRBD2 (6 bases each). This CDR3 comprises 13 residues. Trimming stripped 5 bases from V and 4 bases from J, with 9 bases between. Germline V gene data show CDR1 as LNHDA and CDR2 as SQIVND (reference sequence). CDR3 nucleotides: TGTGCCAGTAGTCGGGGGCAGTACAATGAGCAGTTCTTC. It encodes CASSRGQYNEQFF.

The chain couples TRBV24-1 to TRBJ2-3, with D hard to call. CDR3 length equals 14 residues. Germline CDR1 KGHDR, CDR2 SFDVKD. Trimming shortened V by 3 bases and J by 5 bases, and 11 bases separated the two germline ends. In nucleotides, the CDR3 is TGTGCCACCAGTGATCCTGAAGCACTAGATACGCAGTATTTT. Residues: CATSDPEALDTQYF.

This clonotype was observed at least ten times. The chain has TRBV2 and TRBJ1-3, with a weak D call TRBD1 (5 bases). V shed 11 bases and J shed 0 bases, with 41 bases lying between them. Germline values: CDR1 SNHLY, CDR2 FYNNEI. The CDR3 runs 23 residues. Here the CDR3 reads CAGRGQGWDLRITSLSSGNTIYF. CDR3 sequence (DNA): TGTGCCGGGCGGGGCCAGGGATGGGATCTGCGCATCACTTCACTTAGCTCTGGAAACACCATATATTTT.

This clonotype was seen at least ten times. The chain links TRBV4-1 to TRBJ2-5; a weak D match, TRBD2 (6 bases). This CDR3 spans 18 amino acids. Germline V gene sequence: CDR1 MGHRA, CDR2 YSYEKL. Trimming shortened V by 3 bases and J by 5 bases, and 25 bases separated the two germline ends. CDR3 nucleotides: TGCGCCAGCAGCCACCTCCGGGACTCAAACTCTGGGGCGGAGACCCAGTACTTC. This gives the protein CASSHLRDSNSGAETQYF.

This clonotype has ten or more counts. The chain joins TRBV6-5 to TRBJ1-1, with D perhaps TRBD1 (5 bases). Germline CDR1 and CDR2: MNHEY and SVGAGI. The CDR3 extends over 13 amino acids. V lost 5 bases to trimming and J lost 6 bases, with 13 bases between them. The CDR3 region has the DNA TGTGCCAGCAGTCGCGAGGGGCAATCTGAAGCTTTCTTT. Translated, it gives CASSREGQSEAFF.

This clonotype came up many times. V gene TRBV28 combines with J gene TRBJ2-2; tentatively, D is TRBD1 or TRBD2 (5 bases each). The CDR3 runs 13 residues. The germline V and J ends were trimmed by 7 bases and 4 bases, with 10 bases remaining between them. CDR1 MDHEN and CDR2 SYDVKM come from the germline V gene. CDR3 protein: CASNGARTGELFF. CDR3 nucleotides: TGTGCCAGCAACGGGGCCCGCACCGGGGAGCTGTTTTTT.

This clonotype was observed a handful of times. The chain has TRBV7-8 and TRBJ1-6; 8 bases are a match to TRBD1. CDR3 length: 15 amino acids. The V segment lost 0 bases and the J segment 13 bases; nucleotides outside the gene matches: 8. Germline V gives CDR1 SGHVS, CDR2 FQNEAQ. For the CDR3, the DNA is TGTGCCAGCAGCTTAGCTCAGGGGGCCGCTTGGCCCCTCCACTTT. The encoded protein is CASSLAQGAAWPLHF.